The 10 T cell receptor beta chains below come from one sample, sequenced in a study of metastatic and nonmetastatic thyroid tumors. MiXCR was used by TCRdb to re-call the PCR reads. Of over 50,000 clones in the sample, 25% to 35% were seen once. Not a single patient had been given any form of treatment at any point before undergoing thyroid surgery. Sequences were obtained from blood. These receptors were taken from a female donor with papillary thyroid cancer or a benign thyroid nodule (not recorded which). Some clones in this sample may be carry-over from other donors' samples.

The CDR3 spells CSARDGDNEQFF. CDR3 in DNA: TGCAGTGCTAGAGATGGGGACAATGAGCAGTTCTTC. The chain uses TRBV20-1 and TRBJ2-1; D gene ambiguous. Germline assignment: CDR1 DFQATT and CDR2 SNEGSKA (reference sequence). The V gene lost 0 bases and the J gene lost 5 bases, with 5 bases spanning the gap. The CDR3 covers 12 residues.

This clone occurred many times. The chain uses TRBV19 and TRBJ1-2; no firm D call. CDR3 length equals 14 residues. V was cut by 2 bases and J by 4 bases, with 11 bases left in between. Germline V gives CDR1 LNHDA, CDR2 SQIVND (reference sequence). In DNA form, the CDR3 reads TGTGCCAGTAGTATAAGTGTGGGCCGCTATGGCTACACCTTC. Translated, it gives CASSISVGRYGYTF.

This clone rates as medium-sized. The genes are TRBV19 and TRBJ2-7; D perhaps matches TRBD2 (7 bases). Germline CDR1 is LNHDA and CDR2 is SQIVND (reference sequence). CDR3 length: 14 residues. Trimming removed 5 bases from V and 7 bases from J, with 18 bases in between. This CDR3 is CASSSGGGGKEQYF. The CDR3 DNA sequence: TGTGCCAGTAGTTCCGGGGGCGGGGGAAAGGAGCAGTACTTC.

CDR3 in amino acids: CASRPQTGARQYF. The CDR3 region has the DNA TGTGCCAGCAGACCGCAGACAGGGGCCAGGCAGTACTTC. The rearrangement links TRBV12-3 or TRBV12-4 to TRBJ2-7; 8 bases agree with TRBD1. The length of the CDR3 is 13 residues. Trimming cost V 6 bases and J 9 bases; bases outside gene matches: 10.

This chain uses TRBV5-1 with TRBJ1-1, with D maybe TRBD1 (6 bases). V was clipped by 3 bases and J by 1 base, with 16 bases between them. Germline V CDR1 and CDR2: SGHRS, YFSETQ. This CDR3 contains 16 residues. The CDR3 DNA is TGCGCCAGCAGCTGGGGACATGGGGCGCGGAACACTGAAGCTTTCTTT. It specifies CASSWGHGARNTEAFF.

The CDR3 DNA reads TGTGCCAGCAGCTTCCGAGGGGATCGTAGCTACAATGAGCAGTTCTTC. As protein: CASSFRGDRSYNEQFF. The J gene is TRBJ2-1, the V gene TRBV11-2; either TRBD1 or TRBD2 may fit D (5 bases each). The CDR3 is made up of 16 amino acids. Per germline, CDR1 SGHAT and CDR2 FQNNGV. V was cut by 3 bases and J by 3 bases, with 15 bases left in between.

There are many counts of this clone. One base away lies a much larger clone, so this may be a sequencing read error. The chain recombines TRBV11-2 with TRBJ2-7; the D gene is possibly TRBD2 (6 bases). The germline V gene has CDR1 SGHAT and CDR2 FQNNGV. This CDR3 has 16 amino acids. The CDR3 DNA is TGTGCCAGCAGCTTTGGGGGGACTCTAAGCTCCTACGAACAGTACTTC. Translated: CASSFGGTLSSYEQYF. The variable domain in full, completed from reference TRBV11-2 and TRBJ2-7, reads EAGVAQSPRYKIIEKRQSVAFWCNPISGHATLYWYQQILGQGPKLLIQFQNNGVVDDSQLPKDRFSAERLKGVDSTLKIQPAKLEDSAVYLCASSFGGTLSSYEQYFGPGTRLTVT.

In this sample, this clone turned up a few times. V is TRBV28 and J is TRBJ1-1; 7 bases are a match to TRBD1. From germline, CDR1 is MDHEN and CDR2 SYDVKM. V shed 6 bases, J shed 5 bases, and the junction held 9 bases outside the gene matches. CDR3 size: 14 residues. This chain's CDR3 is CASSIDREGTEAFF. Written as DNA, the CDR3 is TGTGCCAGCAGCATAGACAGGGAAGGGACTGAAGCTTTCTTT. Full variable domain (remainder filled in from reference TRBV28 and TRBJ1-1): DVKVTQSSRYLVKRTGEKVFLECVQDMDHENMFWYRQDPGLGLRLIYFSYDVKMKEKGDIPEGYSVSREKKERFSLILESASTNQTSMYLCASSIDREGTEAFFGQGTRLTVV.

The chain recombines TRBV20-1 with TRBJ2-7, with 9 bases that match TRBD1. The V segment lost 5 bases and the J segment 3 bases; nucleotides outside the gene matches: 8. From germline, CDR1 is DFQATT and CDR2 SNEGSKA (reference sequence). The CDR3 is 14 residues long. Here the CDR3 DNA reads TGCAGTGCTTTTCGGACAGGGGCGGGCTACGAGCAGTACTTC. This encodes CSAFRTGAGYEQYF.

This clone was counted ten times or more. The CDR3 coding sequence is TGTGCCAGCAGTTTATTAGGGACCTATGGCTACACCTTC. It yields the protein CASSLLGTYGYTF. The rearrangement links TRBV27 to TRBJ1-2; tentative D call: TRBD1 (5 bases). This CDR3 spans 13 amino acids. The V and J ends lost 1 base and 4 bases respectively, with 7 bases between them. Germline loops: CDR1 MNHEY, CDR2 SMNVEV (reference sequence).